This TCR beta chain derives from a study of metastatic and nonmetastatic thyroid tumors. Study observations and caveats: Reports indicated that malignant thyroid tumors showed significantly higher TCR beta diversity than benign nodules did, in blood and tumor.

The CDR3 spans 13 residues. Every patient was untreated before thyroid surgery. The table lists this clone with many counts. Its target is unknown. With a much larger clone just one base away, this may be a read error. Other DNA sequences in the same sample also yield this CDR3. TCRdb reanalyzed the PCR reads with MiXCR. The sample includes about 85,000 clones, 8.6% of them seen just once. Sequencing was performed on blood. The receptor was isolated from a female donor with papillary thyroid cancer or a benign thyroid nodule (not recorded which). Some clones in this sample may be carry-over from other donors' samples. The chain carries TRBV12-3 or TRBV12-4 and TRBJ1-2; TRBD1 is a possible D gene (6 bases). CDR3 DNA sequence: TGTGCCAGCAGTTCGGCAGGGGTCTATGGCTACACTTTC. Translation: CASSSAGVYGYTF.